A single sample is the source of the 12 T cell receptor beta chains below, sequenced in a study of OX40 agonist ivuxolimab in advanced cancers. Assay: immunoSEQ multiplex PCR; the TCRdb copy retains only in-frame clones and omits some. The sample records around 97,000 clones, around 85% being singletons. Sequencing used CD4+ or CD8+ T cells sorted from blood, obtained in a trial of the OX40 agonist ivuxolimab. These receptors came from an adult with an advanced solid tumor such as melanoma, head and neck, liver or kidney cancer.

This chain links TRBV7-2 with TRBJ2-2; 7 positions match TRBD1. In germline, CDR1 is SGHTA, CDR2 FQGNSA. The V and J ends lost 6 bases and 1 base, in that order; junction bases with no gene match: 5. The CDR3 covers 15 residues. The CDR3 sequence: CASSPGTVNTGELFF. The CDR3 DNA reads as TGTGCCAGCAGTCCCGGGACAGTGAACACCGGGGAGCTGTTTTTT.

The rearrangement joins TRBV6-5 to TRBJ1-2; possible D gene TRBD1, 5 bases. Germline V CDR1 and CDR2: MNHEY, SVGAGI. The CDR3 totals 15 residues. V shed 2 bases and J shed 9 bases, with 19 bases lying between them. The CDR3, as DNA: TGTGCCAGCAGTTACGCCCGGCAGGGAAGATCGCGCTACACCTTC. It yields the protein CASSYARQGRSRYTF.

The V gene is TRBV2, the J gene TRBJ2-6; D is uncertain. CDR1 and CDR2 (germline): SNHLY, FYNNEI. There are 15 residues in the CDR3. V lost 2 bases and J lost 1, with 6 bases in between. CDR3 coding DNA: TGTGCCAGCAGTGAACAGCTATCTGGGGCCAACGTCCTGACTTTC. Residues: CASSEQLSGANVLTF.

This CDR3 reads CASRLGQGVQPQHF. The CDR3 DNA reads as TGCGCCAGCAGACTGGGACAGGGGGTTCAGCCCCAGCATTTT. The chain carries TRBV10-2 and TRBJ1-5, with 11 bases that match TRBD1. The CDR3 has 14 amino acids. The germline V gene encodes CDR1 WSHSY and CDR2 SAAADI. V lost 6 bases to trimming and J lost 6 bases; unmatched junction nucleotides: 4.

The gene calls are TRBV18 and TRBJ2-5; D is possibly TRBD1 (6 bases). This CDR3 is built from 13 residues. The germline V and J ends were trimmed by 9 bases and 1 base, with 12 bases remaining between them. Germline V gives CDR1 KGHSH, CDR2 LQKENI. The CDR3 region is CASHRDTQETQYF. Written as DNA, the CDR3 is TGTGCCAGTCACCGGGACACCCAAGAGACCCAGTACTTC.

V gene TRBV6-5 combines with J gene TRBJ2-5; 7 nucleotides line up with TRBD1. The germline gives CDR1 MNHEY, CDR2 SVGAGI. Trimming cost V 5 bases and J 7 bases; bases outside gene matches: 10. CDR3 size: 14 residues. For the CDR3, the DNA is TGTGCCAGCAGTCGCCGACAGGGCTCCGGGACCCAGTACTTC. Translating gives CASSRRQGSGTQYF.

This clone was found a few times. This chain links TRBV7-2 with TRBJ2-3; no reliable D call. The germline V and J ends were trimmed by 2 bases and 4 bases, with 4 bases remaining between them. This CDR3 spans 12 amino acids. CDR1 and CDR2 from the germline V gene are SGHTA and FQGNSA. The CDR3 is CASSLSSDTQYF. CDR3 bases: TGTGCCAGCAGCTTATCATCAGATACGCAGTATTTT.

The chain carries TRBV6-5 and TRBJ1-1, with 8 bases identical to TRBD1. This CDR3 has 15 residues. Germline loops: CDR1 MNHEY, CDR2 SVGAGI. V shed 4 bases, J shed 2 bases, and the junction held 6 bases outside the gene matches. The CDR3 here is CASSFGDRLNTEAFF. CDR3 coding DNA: TGTGCCAGCAGTTTTGGGGACAGGCTTAACACTGAAGCTTTCTTT.

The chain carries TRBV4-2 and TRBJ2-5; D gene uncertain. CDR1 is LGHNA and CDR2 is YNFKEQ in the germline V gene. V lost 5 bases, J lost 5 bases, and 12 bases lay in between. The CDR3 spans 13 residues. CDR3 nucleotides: TGTGCCAGCAGCTTATTACCCGGGGAGACCCAGTACTTC. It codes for CASSLLPGETQYF.

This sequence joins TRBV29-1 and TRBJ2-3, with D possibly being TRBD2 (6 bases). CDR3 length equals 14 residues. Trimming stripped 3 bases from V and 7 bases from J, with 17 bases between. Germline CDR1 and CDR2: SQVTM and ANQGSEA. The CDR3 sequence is CSVDRTGADHTQYF. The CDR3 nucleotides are TGCAGCGTTGACAGGACGGGAGCCGACCATACGCAGTATTTT.

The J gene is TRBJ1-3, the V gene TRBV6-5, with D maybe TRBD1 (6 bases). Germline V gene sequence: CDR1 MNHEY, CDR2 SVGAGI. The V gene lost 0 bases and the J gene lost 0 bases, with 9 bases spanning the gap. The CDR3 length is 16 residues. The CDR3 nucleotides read TGTGCCAGCAGTTACTCGAGGGGGGGCTCTGGAAACACCATATATTTT. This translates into CASSYSRGGSGNTIYF.

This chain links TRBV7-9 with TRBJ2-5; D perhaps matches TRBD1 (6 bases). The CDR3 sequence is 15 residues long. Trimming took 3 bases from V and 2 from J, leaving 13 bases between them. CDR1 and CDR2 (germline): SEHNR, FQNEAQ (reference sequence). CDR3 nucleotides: TGTGCCAGCAGCTTTCCCATACAGGGTCAAGAGACCCAGTACTTC. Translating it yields CASSFPIQGQETQYF.